This TCR beta chain originates from a study of blood T cell repertoires in COVID-19. Turning to the study itself: PBMCs, B-cell-depleted T cells, or T cells provided the cDNA or gDNA that made up the material.

The method was immunoSEQ multiplex PCR; TCRdb's version includes in-frame clones alone and lacks a portion of them. Among 100,000 to 150,000 clones, about nine tenths were seen once, and the ten largest hold 10%. The sample was peripheral blood. The clonotype comes from a man aged 45-65 years with acute or convalescent COVID-19.

DNA of the CDR3: TGTGCCAGCAGTGACCCTGGACAGGGTGTGGACTATGGCTACACCTTC. Its translation: CASSDPGQGVDYGYTF. V and J are TRBV2 and TRBJ1-2; TRBD1 matches 8 bases. CDR3 length: 16 residues. CDR1 and CDR2 (germline): SNHLY, FYNNEI. The junction had 9 bases not matched to a gene; V was cut back by 3 bases and J by 3 bases.